This T cell receptor beta chain stems from a study of cytomegalovirus exposure and HLA in healthy donors. Findings and caveats of the study: Later work found most CMV-associated TCR beta chains apparently HLA-restricted. Later, an analysis found that common viral pathogens appeared to be linked with several of the most significant clusters.

This PCR relied on a set of 60 Vbeta primers and 13 Jbeta primers. Sequencing used immunoSEQ multiplex PCR; TCRdb keeps in-frame clones, though not all of them. The sample holds 65,000 to 100,000 clones, roughly 70% seen once. This clone was seen a handful of times. The antigen is undetermined. Germline-derived CDR1 and CDR2 are MNHNS and SASEGT. V gave up 3 bases and J gave up 5 bases; unmatched junction bases: 2. This CDR3 is 15 amino acids long. This sequence originates from a man aged 40-49 years in good health and CMV-seronegative. The chain combines TRBV6-1 with TRBJ2-5, with 14 bases aligning to TRBD2. Material for sequencing was PBMCs. The CDR3 protein is CASSETSGGAETQYF. The CDR3 coding sequence is TGTGCCAGCAGTGAGACTAGCGGGGGGGCCGAGACCCAGTACTTC.